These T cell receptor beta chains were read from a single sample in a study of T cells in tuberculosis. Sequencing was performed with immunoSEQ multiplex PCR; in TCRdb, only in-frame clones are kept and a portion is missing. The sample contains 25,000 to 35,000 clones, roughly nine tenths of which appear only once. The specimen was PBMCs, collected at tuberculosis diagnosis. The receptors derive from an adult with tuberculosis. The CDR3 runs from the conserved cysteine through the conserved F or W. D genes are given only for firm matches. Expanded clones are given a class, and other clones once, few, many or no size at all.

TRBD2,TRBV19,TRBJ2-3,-,TGTGCCAGTAGTACCTATAGCGGGAGACCCGCAGATACGCAGTATTTT,CASSTYSGRPADTQYF
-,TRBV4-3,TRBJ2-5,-,TGCGCCAGCAGCCCGAGGCGGGGCCAAGAGACCCAGTACTTC,CASSPRRGQETQYF
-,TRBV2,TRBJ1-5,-,TGTGCCAGCAGCCTACAGGGCGTGAGCAATCAGCCCCAGCATTTT,CASSLQGVSNQPQHF
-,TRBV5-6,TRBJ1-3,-,TGTGCCAGCAGCTTGGAGGTCAGCGGCAACTCTGGAAACACCATATATTTT,CASSLEVSGNSGNTIYF
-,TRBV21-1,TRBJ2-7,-,TGTGCCAGCTTAAAGACTAGCGGCTCCTACGAGCAGTACTTC,CASLKTSGSYEQYF
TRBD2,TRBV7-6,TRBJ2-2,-,TGTGCCAGCAGCTGGACCTCCGGGGGAGGGGTCACCGGGGAGCTGTTTTTT,CASSWTSGGGVTGELFF
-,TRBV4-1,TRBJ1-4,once,TGCGCCAGCAGCCATAGGGGGGGGGACGAAAAACTGTTTTTT,CASSHRGGDEKLFF
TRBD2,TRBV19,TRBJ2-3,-,TGTGCCAGCACCCGCTTCGGGCAGCGGGGGGGCTTGGATACGCAGTATTTT,CASTRFGQRGGLDTQYF
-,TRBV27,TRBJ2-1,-,-,CASSFLAGDNNEQFF
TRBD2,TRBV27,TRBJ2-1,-,TGTGCCAGCAGTTTATACCGTGCGGGGGGGTACAATGAGCAGTTCTTC,CASSLYRAGGYNEQFF
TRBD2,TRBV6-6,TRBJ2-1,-,TGTGCCAGCAGTGTAGCGGGAGTGGATGAGCAGTTCTTC,CASSVAGVDEQFF
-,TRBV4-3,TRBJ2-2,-,TGCGCCAGCAGCCAAGACAGCACGGACTTCCTCACCGGGGAGCTGTTTTTT,CASSQDSTDFLTGELFF
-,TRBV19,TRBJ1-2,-,TGTGCCACCACGGACAGAAATAGGAACTATGGCTACACCTTC,CATTDRNRNYGYTF
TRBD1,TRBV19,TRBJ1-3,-,TGTGCCAGTAGTCCCCGACAGGGGGAGGCCGGAAACACCATATATTTT,CASSPRQGEAGNTIYF
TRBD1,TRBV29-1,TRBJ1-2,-,TGCAGCGTTCTACAGGGGGGGGGAGGTTTTGGCTATGGCTACACCTTC,CSVLQGGGGFGYGYTF
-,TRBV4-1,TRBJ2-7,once,TGCGCCAGCAGCCAAGATCTAGGGGTGGAGTACTTC,CASSQDLGVEYF